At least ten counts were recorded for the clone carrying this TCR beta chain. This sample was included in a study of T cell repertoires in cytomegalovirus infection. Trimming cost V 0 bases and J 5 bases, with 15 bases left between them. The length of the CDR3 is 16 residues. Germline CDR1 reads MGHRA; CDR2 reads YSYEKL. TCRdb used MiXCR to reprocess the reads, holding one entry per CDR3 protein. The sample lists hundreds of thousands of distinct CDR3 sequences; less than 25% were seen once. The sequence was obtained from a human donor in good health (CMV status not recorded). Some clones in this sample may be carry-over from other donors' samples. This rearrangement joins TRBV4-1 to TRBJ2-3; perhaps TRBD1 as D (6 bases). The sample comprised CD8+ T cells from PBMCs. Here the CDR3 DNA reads TGCGCCAGCAGCCAAGAAAGGGACAATGCAGAAGATACGCAGTATTTT. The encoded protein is CASSQERDNAEDTQYF.